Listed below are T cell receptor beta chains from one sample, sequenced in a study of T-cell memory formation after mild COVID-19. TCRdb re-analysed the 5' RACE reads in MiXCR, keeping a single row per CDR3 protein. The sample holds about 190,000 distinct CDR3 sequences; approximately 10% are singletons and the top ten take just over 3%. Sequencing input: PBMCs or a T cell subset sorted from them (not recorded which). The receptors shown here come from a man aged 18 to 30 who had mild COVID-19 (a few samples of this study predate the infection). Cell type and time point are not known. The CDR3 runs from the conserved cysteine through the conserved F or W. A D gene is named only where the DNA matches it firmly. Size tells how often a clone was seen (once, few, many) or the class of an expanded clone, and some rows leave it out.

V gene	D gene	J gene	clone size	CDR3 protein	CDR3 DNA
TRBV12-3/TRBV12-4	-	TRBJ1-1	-	CASTRSVRTEAFF	TGTGCCAGCACCAGGAGCGTCCGAACTGAAGCTTTCTTT
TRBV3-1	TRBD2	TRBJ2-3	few	CASSQGLAGRATTDTQYF	TGTGCCAGCAGCCAGGGATTAGCGGGGAGAGCAACCACAGATACGCAGTATTTT
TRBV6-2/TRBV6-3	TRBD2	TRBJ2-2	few	CASSYSMGLADTGELFF	TGTGCCAGCAGTTACTCGATGGGACTAGCGGACACCGGGGAGCTGTTTTTT
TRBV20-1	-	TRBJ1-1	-	CSARDLWNTEAFF	TGCAGTGCTAGAGATCTTTGGAACACTGAAGCTTTCTTT
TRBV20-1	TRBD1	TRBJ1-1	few	CSAGKGAYTEAFF	TGCAGTGCTGGGAAGGGGGCTTACACTGAAGCTTTCTTT
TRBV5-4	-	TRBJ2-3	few	CASTKTSGGRTDTQYF	TGTGCCAGCACCAAAACCTCCGGGGGGCGCACAGATACGCAGTATTTT
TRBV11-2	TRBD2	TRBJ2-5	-	CASSLLGGLAETLYQETQYF	TGTGCCAGCAGCTTACTGGGAGGACTAGCGGAGACCTTGTACCAAGAGACCCAGTACTTC
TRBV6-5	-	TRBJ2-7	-	CASRRQHLSYEQYF	TGTGCCAGCAGGAGACAGCACCTCTCGTACGAGCAGTACTTC
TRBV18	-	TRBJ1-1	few	CASSLGQSGTEAFF	TGTGCCAGCTCACTCGGACAGAGTGGCACTGAAGCTTTCTTT
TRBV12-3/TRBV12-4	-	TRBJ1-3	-	CASSSLARRNTIYF	TGTGCCAGCAGTTCATTGGCACGCCGGAACACCATATATTTT
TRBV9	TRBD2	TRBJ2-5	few	CASSVALGMTSGQETQYF	TGTGCCAGCAGCGTAGCTCTTGGGATGACTAGCGGCCAAGAGACCCAGTACTTC
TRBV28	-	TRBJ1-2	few	CASIRVRGGGYTF	TGTGCCAGCATCCGCGTTAGGGGGGGTGGCTACACCTTC
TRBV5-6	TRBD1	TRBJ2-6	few	CASSLLRDRHSGANVLTF	TGTGCCAGCAGCCTCCTCCGGGACAGACACTCTGGGGCCAACGTCCTGACTTTC
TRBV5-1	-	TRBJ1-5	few	CASSLRSGDQPQHF	TGCGCCAGCAGCTTGCGCTCAGGAGATCAGCCCCAGCATTTT
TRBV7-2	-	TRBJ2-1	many	CASSLSPSRSYNEQFF	TGTGCCAGCAGCTTGAGCCCTTCCAGGTCCTACAATGAGCAGTTCTTC
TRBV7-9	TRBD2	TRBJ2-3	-	CASSLWAGGLPYTDTQYF	TGTGCCAGCAGCTTATGGGCGGGGGGCCTCCCGTACACAGATACGCAGTATTTT
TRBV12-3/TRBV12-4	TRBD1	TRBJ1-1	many	CASSPGQVNTEAFF	TGTGCCAGCAGTCCGGGACAGGTGAACACTGAAGCTTTCTTT
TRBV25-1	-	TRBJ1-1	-	CASVGLDEAFF	TGTGCCAGCGTGGGCCTCGATGAAGCTTTCTTT
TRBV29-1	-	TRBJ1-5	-	CSVELTRDGAQHF	TGCAGCGTTGAGCTTACCCGCGACGGGGCCCAGCATTTT
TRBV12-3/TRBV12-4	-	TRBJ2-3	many	CASSLSPVSTDTQYF	TGTGCCAGCAGTTTAAGTCCCGTGAGCACAGATACGCAGTATTTT
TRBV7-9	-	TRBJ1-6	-	CASSLRGQGSPLHF	TGTGCCAGCAGCTTACGGGGGCAAGGGTCACCCCTCCACTTT
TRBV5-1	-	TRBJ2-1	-	CASSRRVGNEQFF	TGCGCCAGCAGCCGGCGGGTGGGGAATGAGCAGTTCTTC
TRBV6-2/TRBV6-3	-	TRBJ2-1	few	CASSQIGSQRGNNEQFF	TGTGCCAGCAGTCAAATAGGTAGCCAGAGAGGGAACAATGAGCAGTTCTTC
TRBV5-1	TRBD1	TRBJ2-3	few	CASSLPPGGSQRETQYF	TGCGCCAGCAGCTTGCCCCCAGGGGGCTCCCAAAGGGAAACGCAGTATTTT
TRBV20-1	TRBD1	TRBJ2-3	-	CSAVGTVPDTQYF	TGCAGTGCTGTCGGGACAGTTCCTGATACGCAGTATTTT
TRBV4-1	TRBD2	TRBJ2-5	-	CASSQVLAVQETQYF	TGCGCCAGCAGCCAAGTGCTAGCGGTCCAAGAGACCCAGTACTTC
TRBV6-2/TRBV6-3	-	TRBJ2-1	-	CASSPGVPEDNEQFF	TGTGCCAGCAGTCCCGGGGTCCCGGAGGACAATGAGCAGTTCTTC
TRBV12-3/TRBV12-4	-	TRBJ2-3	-	CASLKVGTDTQYF	TGTGCCAGCTTGAAGGTTGGGACAGATACGCAGTATTTT
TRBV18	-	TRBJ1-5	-	CASSPAGNQPQHF	TGTGCCAGCTCCCCAGCGGGCAATCAGCCCCAGCATTTT
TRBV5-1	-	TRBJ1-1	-	CASSPGWGDKGNTEAFF	TGCGCCAGCAGCCCAGGCTGGGGCGACAAGGGGAACACTGAAGCTTTCTTT
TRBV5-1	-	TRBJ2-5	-	CASSLGQVETQYF	TGCGCCAGCAGCTTGGGGCAGGTAGAGACCCAGTACTTC
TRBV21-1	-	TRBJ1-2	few	CASGGGDYGYTF	TGTGCCAGCGGTGGGGGAGACTATGGCTACACCTTC
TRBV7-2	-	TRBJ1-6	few	CASSLEGSGVAYNSPLHF	TGTGCCAGCAGCTTAGAGGGGTCCGGAGTGGCTTATAATTCACCCCTCCACTTT
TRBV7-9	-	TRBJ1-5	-	CASSLARGAENQPQHF	TGTGCCAGCAGCTTAGCGCGGGGAGCGGAAAATCAGCCCCAGCATTTT
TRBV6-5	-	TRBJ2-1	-	CASSSPQGIYEQFF	TGTGCCAGCAGTTCCCCTCAGGGAATCTATGAGCAGTTCTTC
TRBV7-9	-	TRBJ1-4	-	CASSQTNGGEKLFF	TGTGCCAGCAGCCAAACAAACGGGGGTGAAAAACTGTTTTTT
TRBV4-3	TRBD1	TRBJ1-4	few	CASSQSAGGVANEKLFF	TGCGCCAGCAGCCAATCCGCAGGGGGGGTAGCTAATGAAAAACTGTTTTTT
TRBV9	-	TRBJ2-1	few	CASSVGGGNEQFF	TGTGCCAGCAGCGTAGGAGGTGGCAATGAGCAGTTCTTC
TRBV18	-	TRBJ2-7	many	CASSPDVGFSYEQYF	TGTGCCAGCTCACCAGATGTCGGATTCTCCTACGAGCAGTACTTC
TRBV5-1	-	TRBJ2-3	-	CASSLASQSPDTQYF	TGCGCCAGCAGCTTGGCCTCGCAGTCCCCAGATACGCAGTATTTT
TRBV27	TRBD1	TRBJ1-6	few	CASSTLDRGYSPLHF	TGTGCCAGCAGTACTTTAGACAGGGGGTATTCACCCCTCCACTTT
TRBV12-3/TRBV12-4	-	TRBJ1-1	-	CASTPVEGYTEAFF	TGTGCCAGCACCCCGGTAGAGGGCTACACTGAAGCTTTCTTT